This TCR beta chain originates from a study of PD-1 blockade in mismatch repair-deficient tumors. Study-level background: Enrolled about 2013-2017, patients had progressing, pretreated mismatch repair-deficient cancers of more than ten types.

Study-wide points: Rapid post-treatment expansion, then contraction, generally preceding radiologic response, marked tumor-resident clones.

The repertoire was sequenced with immunoSEQ multiplex PCR; TCRdb's copy has only in-frame clones and lacks some. The repertoire has approximately 16,000 clones, roughly 83% of them found once; the top ten carry around a sixth. Germline trimming cut 4 bases from V and 0 bases from J; bases unmatched to any gene: 6. The CDR3 is 15 amino acids. Germline CDR1 and CDR2: SGHRS and YFSETQ. Mismatch repair deficiency was confirmed in all patients, by PCR or immunohistochemistry. TCRs were sequenced from a few patients responding to pembrolizumab. This clone has only one observation. The antigen is not known. This receptor was taken from an adult with mismatch repair-deficient cancer. The chain joins TRBV5-1 to TRBJ2-5, with TRBD2 identical over 7 bases. This material consisted of PBMCs, taken before pembrolizumab treatment. The CDR3 spells CASSMVAGHQETQYF. The DNA of the CDR3 is TGCGCCAGCAGCATGGTAGCGGGCCACCAAGAGACCCAGTACTTC.